These 12 T cell receptor beta chains were sequenced from one sample in a study of technical replicates of blood from a handful of donors. Assay used: immunoSEQ multiplex PCR; TCRdb lists only in-frame clones, some missing. This table holds fewer than 85,000 clones, roughly 92% found once. The sequenced material came from T cells isolated from PBMCs. Every receptor here comes from a human donor in good health.

This chain links TRBV29-1 with TRBJ1-1; TRBD1 aligns across 7 bases. Trimming at V came to 2 bases and at J to 6 bases, leaving 18 bases not matched to a gene. In germline, CDR1 is SQVTM, CDR2 ANQGSEA. This CDR3 region has 17 residues. The CDR3 bases are TGCAGCGTTGAATTTGGCGCTTTTAGGGGGCTTGTTCCTGAAGCTTTCTTT. This encodes CSVEFGAFRGLVPEAFF.

The V and J genes are TRBV25-1 and TRBJ1-5; D not certain. Germline V lookup: CDR1 MGHDK, CDR2 SYGVNS. The CDR3 consists of 17 residues. Trimming took 1 base from V and 2 from J, leaving 15 bases between them. The chain's CDR3 is CASSELKEGRGNQPQHF. CDR3 DNA sequence: TGTGCCAGCAGTGAATTGAAGGAAGGGAGGGGCAATCAGCCCCAGCATTTT.

The rearrangement uses TRBV9 and TRBJ1-2, with 7 bases lining up with TRBD1. Germline V gene sequence: CDR1 SGDLS, CDR2 YYNGEE. Germline trimming cut 4 bases from V and 2 bases from J; bases unmatched to any gene: 2. The CDR3 consists of 13 residues. The CDR3 loop is CASSTTGNYGYTF. The CDR3 DNA reads TGTGCCAGCAGCACGACAGGGAACTATGGCTACACCTTC.

This chain joins TRBV19 and TRBJ1-5, with 8 bases lining up with TRBD1. CDR1 is LNHDA and CDR2 is SQIVND in the germline V gene (reference sequence). The CDR3 spans 13 residues. V shed 9 bases, J shed 5 bases, and the junction held 6 bases outside the gene matches. The CDR3 protein is CASQDREHQPQHF. Written as DNA, the CDR3 is TGTGCCAGCCAGGACAGGGAGCATCAGCCCCAGCATTTT.

This CDR3 is CASSGDRNYEQYF. The CDR3, as DNA: TGTGCCAGCAGCGGGGACAGGAACTACGAGCAGTACTTC. The chain combines TRBV9 with TRBJ2-7; 8 positions match TRBD1. CDR1 SGDLS and CDR2 YYNGEE come from the germline V gene. The ends lost 3 bases at V and 3 bases at J; junction bases unmatched: 2. The CDR3 covers 13 residues. Complete variable domain (other parts from reference TRBV9 and TRBJ2-7): DSGVTQTPKHLITATGQRVTLRCSPRSGDLSVYWYQQSLDQGLQFLIQYYNGEERAKGNILERFSAQQFPDLHSELNLSSLELGDSALYFCASSGDRNYEQYFGPGTRLTVT.

The CDR3 loop is CASTRGGGELFF. The CDR3 DNA follows: TGTGCCAGCACAAGGGGGGGCGGGGAGCTGTTTTTT. The genes are TRBV9 and TRBJ2-2, with D possibly matching TRBD2 (7 bases). V lost 6 bases to trimming and J lost 7 bases, with 10 bases between them. Germline-derived CDR1 and CDR2 are SGDLS and YYNGEE. This CDR3 spans 12 amino acids.

The chain joins TRBV5-1 to TRBJ2-2, with a weak D call TRBD1 (5 bases). The germline V gene has CDR1 SGHRS and CDR2 YFSETQ. Trimming stripped 4 bases from V and 7 bases from J, with 20 bases between. CDR3 length: 16 residues. For the CDR3, the DNA is TGCGCCAGCAGCCTTGGTGCCGCAGGGTCCCACGGGGAGCTGTTTTTT. Translation gives CASSLGAAGSHGELFF.

The rearrangement links TRBV11-2 to TRBJ2-3; possibly TRBD2 for D (5 bases). The CDR3 is made up of 11 amino acids. CDR1 is SGHAT and CDR2 is FQNNGV in the germline V gene. V was shortened by 5 bases and J by 6 bases, with 6 bases between the two germline ends. CDR3 in DNA: TGTGCCAGCAGCCGAGGGGATACGCAGTATTTT. This translates into CASSRGDTQYF. The variable domain in full, with the rest retrieved from reference TRBV11-2 and TRBJ2-3, is EAGVAQSPRYKIIEKRQSVAFWCNPISGHATLYWYQQILGQGPKLLIQFQNNGVVDDSQLPKDRFSAERLKGVDSTLKIQPAKLEDSAVYLCASSRGDTQYFGPGTRLTVL.

V gene TRBV18 combines with J gene TRBJ2-7, with D unclear. Trimming cost V 0 bases and J 6 bases, with 12 bases left between them. CDR3 length: 14 amino acids. The germline V gene has CDR1 KGHSH and CDR2 LQKENI. The CDR3 is CASSPPHRFLEQYF. Written as DNA, the CDR3 is TGTGCCAGCTCACCACCGCACAGATTCCTCGAGCAGTACTTC.

The J gene is TRBJ2-1, the V gene TRBV5-1, with 10 nucleotides matching TRBD2. CDR3 size: 15 residues. The V and J ends lost 3 bases and 3 bases, in that order; junction bases with no gene match: 3. CDR1 is SGHRS and CDR2 is YFSETQ in the germline V gene. The CDR3: CASSSIAGGYNEQFF. CDR3 coding DNA: TGCGCCAGCAGCTCAATAGCGGGGGGCTACAATGAGCAGTTCTTC.

The rearrangement uses TRBV11-2 and TRBJ2-7; D gene uncertain. The CDR3 spans 14 residues. The germline V gene has CDR1 SGHAT and CDR2 FQNNGV. Between the trimmed V and J ends, which lost 5 bases and 0 bases, there was a span of 11 bases. The CDR3 region has the DNA TGTGCCAGCAGCGCCCCGGCGGACTCCTACGAGCAGTACTTC. Protein sequence: CASSAPADSYEQYF. The full variable domain, rest sourced from reference TRBV11-2 and TRBJ2-7, is EAGVAQSPRYKIIEKRQSVAFWCNPISGHATLYWYQQILGQGPKLLIQFQNNGVVDDSQLPKDRFSAERLKGVDSTLKIQPAKLEDSAVYLCASSAPADSYEQYFGPGTRLTVT.

The genes are TRBV6-6 and TRBJ1-4, with D unresolved. CDR1 is MNHNY and CDR2 is SVGAGI in the germline V gene (reference sequence). Between the trimmed V and J ends, which lost 6 bases and 3 bases, there was a span of 11 bases. The CDR3 runs to 14 residues. This CDR3 reads CASSQQISNEKLFF. CDR3 DNA: TGTGCCAGCAGCCAACAAATATCTAATGAAAAACTGTTTTTT.